One T cell receptor (beta chain) is described in this entry. This entry is derived from a study of control samples from healthy donors and cancer patients. Measured with immunoSEQ multiplex PCR; TCRdb has only the in-frame clones, and not every one. The sample has more than 70,000 clones, about 90% seen once. The CDR3 is 16 residues long. Germline V gene data show CDR1 as GTSNPN and CDR2 as SVGIG (reference sequence). Trimming cost V 0 bases and J 0 bases, with 14 bases left between them. Sequences were obtained from PBMCs. This sequence joins TRBV30 and TRBJ1-1; no clear D. The receptor was derived from a man in his 60s with lung cancer. Written as DNA, the CDR3 is TGTGCCTGGAGTGTACTGGGGAGGACCCTGAACACTGAAGCTTTCTTT. Protein product: CAWSVLGRTLNTEAFF.